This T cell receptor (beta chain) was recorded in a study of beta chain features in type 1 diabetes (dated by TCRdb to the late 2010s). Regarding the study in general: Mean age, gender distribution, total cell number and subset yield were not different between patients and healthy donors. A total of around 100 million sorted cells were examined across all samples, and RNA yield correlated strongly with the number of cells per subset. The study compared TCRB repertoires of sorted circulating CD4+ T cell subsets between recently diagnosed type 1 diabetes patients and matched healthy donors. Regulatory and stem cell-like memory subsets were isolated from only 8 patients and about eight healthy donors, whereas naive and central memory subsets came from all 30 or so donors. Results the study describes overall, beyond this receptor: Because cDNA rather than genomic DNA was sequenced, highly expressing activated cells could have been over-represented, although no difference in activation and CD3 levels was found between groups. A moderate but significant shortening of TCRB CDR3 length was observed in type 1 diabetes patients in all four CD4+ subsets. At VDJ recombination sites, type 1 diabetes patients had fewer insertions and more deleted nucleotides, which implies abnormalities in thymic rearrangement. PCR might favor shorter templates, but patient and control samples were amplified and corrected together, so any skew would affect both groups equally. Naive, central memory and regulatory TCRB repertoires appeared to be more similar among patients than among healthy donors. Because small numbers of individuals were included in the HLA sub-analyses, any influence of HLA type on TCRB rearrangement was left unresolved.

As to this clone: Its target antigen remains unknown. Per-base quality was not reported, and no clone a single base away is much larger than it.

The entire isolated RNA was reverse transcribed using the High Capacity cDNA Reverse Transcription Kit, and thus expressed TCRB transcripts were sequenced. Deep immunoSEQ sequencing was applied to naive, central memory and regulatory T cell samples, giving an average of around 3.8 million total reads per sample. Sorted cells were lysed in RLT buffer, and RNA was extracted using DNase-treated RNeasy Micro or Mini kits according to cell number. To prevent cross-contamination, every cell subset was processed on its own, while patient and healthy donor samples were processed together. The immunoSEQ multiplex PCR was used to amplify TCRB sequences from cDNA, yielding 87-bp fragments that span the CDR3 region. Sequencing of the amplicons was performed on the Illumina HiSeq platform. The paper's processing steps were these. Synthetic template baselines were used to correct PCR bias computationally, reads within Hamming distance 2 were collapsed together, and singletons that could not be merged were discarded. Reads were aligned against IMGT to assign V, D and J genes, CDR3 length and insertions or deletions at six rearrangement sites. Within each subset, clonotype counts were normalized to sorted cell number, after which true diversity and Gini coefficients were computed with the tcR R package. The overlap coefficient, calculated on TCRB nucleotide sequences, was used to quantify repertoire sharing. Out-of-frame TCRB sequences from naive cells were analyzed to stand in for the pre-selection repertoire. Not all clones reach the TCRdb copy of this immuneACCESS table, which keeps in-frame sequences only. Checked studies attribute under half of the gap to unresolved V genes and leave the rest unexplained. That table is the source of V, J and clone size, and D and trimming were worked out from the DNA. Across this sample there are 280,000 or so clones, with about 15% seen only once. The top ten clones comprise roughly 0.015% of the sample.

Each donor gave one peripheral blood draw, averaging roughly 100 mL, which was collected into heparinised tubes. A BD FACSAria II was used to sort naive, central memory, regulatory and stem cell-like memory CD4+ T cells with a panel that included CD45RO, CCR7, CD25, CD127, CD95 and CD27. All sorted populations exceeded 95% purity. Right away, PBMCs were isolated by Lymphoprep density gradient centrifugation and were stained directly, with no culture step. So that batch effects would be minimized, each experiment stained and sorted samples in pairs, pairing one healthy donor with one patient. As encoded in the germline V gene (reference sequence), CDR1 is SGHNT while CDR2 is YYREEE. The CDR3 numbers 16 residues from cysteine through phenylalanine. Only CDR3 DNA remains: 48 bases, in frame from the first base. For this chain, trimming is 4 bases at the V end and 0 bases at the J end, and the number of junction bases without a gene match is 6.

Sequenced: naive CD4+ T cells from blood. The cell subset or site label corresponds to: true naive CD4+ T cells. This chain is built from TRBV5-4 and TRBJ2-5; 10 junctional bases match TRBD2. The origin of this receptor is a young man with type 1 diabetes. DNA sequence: TGTGCCAGCAGCGCCATTAGCGGGGGGCACCAAGAGACCCAGTACTTC. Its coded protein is CASSAISGGHQETQYF.